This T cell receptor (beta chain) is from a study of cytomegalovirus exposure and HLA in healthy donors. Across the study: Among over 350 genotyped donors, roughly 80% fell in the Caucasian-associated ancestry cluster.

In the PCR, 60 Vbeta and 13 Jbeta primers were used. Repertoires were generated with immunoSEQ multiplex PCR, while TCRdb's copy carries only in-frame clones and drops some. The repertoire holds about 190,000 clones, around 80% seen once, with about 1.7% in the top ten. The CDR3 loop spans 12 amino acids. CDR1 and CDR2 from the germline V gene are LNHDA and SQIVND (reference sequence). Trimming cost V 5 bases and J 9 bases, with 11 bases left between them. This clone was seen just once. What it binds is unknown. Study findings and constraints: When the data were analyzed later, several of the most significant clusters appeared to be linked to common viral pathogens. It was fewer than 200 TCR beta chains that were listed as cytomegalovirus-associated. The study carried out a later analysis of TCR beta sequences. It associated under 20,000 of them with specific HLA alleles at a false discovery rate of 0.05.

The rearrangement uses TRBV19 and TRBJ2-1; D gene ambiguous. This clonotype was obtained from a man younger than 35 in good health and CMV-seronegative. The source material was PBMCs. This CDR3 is CASSSFPGEQFF. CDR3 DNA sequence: TGTGCCAGTAGTTCTTTCCCGGGTGAGCAGTTCTTC.